What follows are 28 T cell receptor beta chains derived from one specimen sequenced in a study of early T cells in non-severe SARS-CoV-2 infection. Via MiXCR, TCRdb re-called the 5' RACE reads, giving one row per CDR3 protein. The sample includes under 85,000 distinct CDR3 sequences, roughly an eighth of them seen just once. The specimen was whole blood, collected at baseline. Receptors originate from an adult who was a healthcare worker with PCR-confirmed SARS-CoV-2 infection or an uninfected control (not recorded which). The donor label of this sample is uncertain.

This clonotype was observed many times. The V and J genes are TRBV7-2 and TRBJ2-1; 9 bases are a match to TRBD2. CDR1 and CDR2 from the germline V gene are SGHTA and FQGNSA. V was pared by 1 base and J by 10 bases, with 2 bases of the junction left unmatched. The CDR3 runs 13 residues. The CDR3 coding sequence is TGTGCCAGCAGCTTAGAGCGGGAGGCAGAGCAGTTCTTC. Its translation is CASSLEREAEQFF.

This clonotype came up many times. The rearrangement joins TRBV12-3 or TRBV12-4 to TRBJ1-5, with D hard to call. The ends were cut back, 1 base at V and 7 bases at J, with 8 bases in the middle. CDR3 size: 13 residues. For the CDR3, the DNA is TGTGCCAGCAGTTTAGAGGGTTGGCAGCCCCAGCATTTT. Translated: CASSLEGWQPQHF.

The chain is built from TRBV7-2 and TRBJ2-5; D is undetermined. The V end was cut by 5 bases, the J end by 4 bases, with 17 bases between. The CDR3 spans 15 residues. CDR1 is SGHTA, CDR2 FQGNSA, per germline. The CDR3 here is CASSTHLAVGETQYF. In DNA, the CDR3 is TGTGCCAGCAGCACCCACTTGGCGGTAGGAGAGACCCAGTACTTC.

The chain employs TRBV20-1 and TRBJ2-7; 7 bases map to TRBD1. V shed 6 bases, J shed 2 bases, and the junction held 10 bases outside the gene matches. This CDR3 has 14 residues. The germline V gene has CDR1 DFQATT and CDR2 SNEGSKA (reference sequence). The DNA for the CDR3 is TGCAGTGCCCGATCGGACAGGTCTGCCTACGAGCAGTACTTC. Translating gives CSARSDRSAYEQYF.

This clonotype was seen ten or more times. The chain carries TRBV20-1 and TRBJ2-7; D is uncertain. CDR3 length equals 13 residues. CDR1 is DFQATT, CDR2 SNEGSKA, per germline (reference sequence). The V and J ends lost 3 bases and 3 bases respectively, with 12 bases between them. The CDR3 nucleotides read TGCAGTGCTAGTGAGCAGAATCTCTACGAGCAGTACTTC. It codes for CSASEQNLYEQYF.

This clonotype was counted a few times. The chain joins TRBV4-2 to TRBJ2-2; TRBD2 matches 7 bases. Germline V gene sequence: CDR1 LGHNA, CDR2 YNFKEQ. V gave up 0 bases and J gave up 0 bases; unmatched junction bases: 4. The CDR3 covers 17 residues. CDR3 nucleotides: TGTGCCAGCAGCCAAGAGTCTAGCGGAACGAACACCGGGGAGCTGTTTTTT. The encoded protein is CASSQESSGTNTGELFF.

The rearrangement links TRBV6-6 to TRBJ2-1; tentatively, D is TRBD1 or TRBD2 (6 bases each). Germline V gene data show CDR1 as MNHNY and CDR2 as SVGAGI (reference sequence). This CDR3 is 15 amino acids long. V was cut by 5 bases and J by 2 bases, with 13 bases left in between. Here the CDR3 reads CASSQQGGPYNEQFF. The CDR3 DNA reads TGTGCCAGCAGTCAACAGGGAGGCCCCTACAATGAGCAGTTCTTC.

The genes are TRBV2 and TRBJ2-1; no reliable D call. There are 15 residues in the CDR3. Germline V gene sequence: CDR1 SNHLY, CDR2 FYNNEI. V was clipped by 2 bases and J by 0 bases, with 8 bases between them. CDR3 loop: CASSENWSSYNEQFF. In DNA form, the CDR3 reads TGTGCCAGCAGTGAAAACTGGAGCTCCTACAATGAGCAGTTCTTC.

This clonotype was found many times. This chain joins TRBV6-2 or TRBV6-3 and TRBJ2-1; D gene uncertain. The germline CDR1 and CDR2 sequences are MNHEY and SVGEGT. Trimming cost V 5 bases and J 5 bases, with 10 bases left between them. This CDR3 comprises 13 residues. In DNA form, the CDR3 reads TGTGCCAGCAGTACCACGGTCGACAATGAGCAGTTCTTC. Protein sequence: CASSTTVDNEQFF.

This clonotype was picked up a small number of times. This chain connects TRBV6-2 or TRBV6-3 to TRBJ1-1, with D maybe TRBD1 (5 bases). Germline CDR1 MNHEY, CDR2 SVGEGT. V shed 4 bases and J shed 6 bases, with 15 bases lying between them. This CDR3 has 14 residues. CDR3 nucleotide sequence: TGTGCCAGCAGTTCCGGTCACCCGACAGCTGAAGCTTTCTTT. Translating it yields CASSSGHPTAEAFF.

The genes are TRBV4-3 and TRBJ1-2; D unresolved. Germline V CDR1 and CDR2: LGHNA, YSLEER. The CDR3 covers 17 residues. Trimming stripped 2 bases from V and 0 bases from J, with 16 bases between. DNA for the CDR3: TGCGCCAGCAGCCAACATACGACGGACCTTTCTAACTATGGCTACACCTTC. Amino acid sequence: CASSQHTTDLSNYGYTF.

The rearrangement uses TRBV27 and TRBJ2-5; 9 bases agree with TRBD2. This CDR3 contains 12 residues. After removal of 6 bases from V and 6 bases from J, the junction contained 2 bases not matched to a gene. Germline CDR1 MNHEY, CDR2 SMNVEV (reference sequence). The CDR3 bases are TGTGCCAGCAGGACTAGCGGAAAGACCCAGTACTTC. It translates to CASRTSGKTQYF.

V gene TRBV12-3 or TRBV12-4 combines with J gene TRBJ1-2; weak D call: TRBD1 (5 bases). The CDR3 has 13 residues. Trimming cost V 3 bases and J 8 bases, with 13 bases left between them. CDR3 coding DNA: TGTGCCAGCAGTTTCTTCAGGGACTGGGGCTACACCTTC. Translating it yields CASSFFRDWGYTF.

The V call is TRBV20-1, the J call TRBJ2-7; TRBD2 agrees at 8 bases. V lost 4 bases and J lost 2; bases outside the gene matches: 7. The germline CDR1 and CDR2 sequences are DFQATT and SNEGSKA (reference sequence). The CDR3 contains 14 residues. The chain's CDR3 is CSAKAGAIAYEQYF. CDR3 coding DNA: TGCAGTGCTAAAGCGGGGGCCATTGCCTACGAGCAGTACTTC.

This clonotype has only one observation. The chain recombines TRBV11-2 with TRBJ1-1; D remains unclear. The ends were cut back, 8 bases at V and 0 bases at J, with 13 bases in the middle. The CDR3 runs 14 residues. Germline V lookup: CDR1 SGHAT, CDR2 FQNNGV. CDR3 residues: CASRKAGLNTEAFF. The CDR3 DNA follows: TGTGCCAGCCGAAAGGCGGGGTTGAACACTGAAGCTTTCTTT.

The table lists this clonotype with a few counts. The V gene is TRBV7-9, the J gene TRBJ2-3, with unresolved D. Between the trimmed V and J ends, which lost 2 bases and 4 bases, there was a span of 4 bases. Germline lookup yields CDR1 SEHNR and CDR2 FQNEAQ (reference sequence). This CDR3 region has 12 residues. The CDR3 DNA reads TGTGCCAGCAGCTTATTTTCAGATACGCAGTATTTT. This encodes CASSLFSDTQYF.

V gene TRBV6-6 combines with J gene TRBJ2-3, with no clear D. Trimming shortened V by 6 bases and J by 11 bases, and 6 bases separated the two germline ends. Per germline, CDR1 MNHNY and CDR2 SVGAGI (reference sequence). This CDR3 has 9 amino acids. CDR3 in DNA: TGTGCCAGCAGCCCAGGGCAGTATTTT. Its protein is CASSPGQYF.

The J gene is TRBJ2-7, the V gene TRBV29-1; 7 bases fit TRBD2. This CDR3 has 14 amino acids. The trim removed 0 bases at V and 3 bases at J, leaving 5 bases unmatched. Germline V lookup: CDR1 SQVTM, CDR2 ANQGSEA. The CDR3 region is CSVEDRSSGYEQYF. Written as DNA, the CDR3 is TGCAGCGTTGAAGATCGCTCTAGCGGCTACGAGCAGTACTTC.

The rearrangement uses TRBV7-2 and TRBJ2-3; 9 nucleotides match TRBD2. Germline assignment: CDR1 SGHTA and CDR2 FQGNSA. CDR3 length: 15 amino acids. V lost 5 bases, J lost 5 bases, and 8 bases stayed unmatched. CDR3 sequence: CASSHSGGPGDTQYF. The CDR3 DNA follows: TGTGCCAGCAGCCATAGCGGGGGCCCTGGAGATACGCAGTATTTT.

This clonotype has just a few counts. The chain uses TRBV11-1 and TRBJ2-1; perhaps TRBD2 as D (6 bases). Germline V lookup: CDR1 SGHAT, CDR2 FQDESV (reference sequence). Between the trimmed V and J ends, which lost 5 bases and 9 bases, there was a span of 23 bases. The CDR3 runs 16 residues. Here the CDR3 reads CASSPRKAGLKVEQFF. CDR3 DNA sequence: TGTGCCAGCAGCCCACGGAAAGCGGGCCTTAAAGTTGAGCAGTTCTTC.

This clonotype showed up many times. The rearrangement links TRBV5-1 to TRBJ2-1, with D perhaps TRBD1 or TRBD2 (5 bases each). Germline CDR1 is SGHRS and CDR2 is YFSETQ. V lost 2 bases to trimming and J lost 9 bases, with 18 bases between them. The CDR3 length is 15 residues. The CDR3 sequence: CASSFFAGSQGEQFF. CDR3 in DNA: TGCGCCAGCAGCTTTTTCGCGGGTTCGCAGGGTGAGCAGTTCTTC.

This chain uses TRBV3-1 with TRBJ1-2; D is possibly TRBD1 (6 bases). Trimming left V 3 bases short and J 6 bases short, with 11 bases between. From germline, CDR1 is LGHDT and CDR2 YNNKEL (reference sequence). CDR3 size: 13 residues. The CDR3 nucleotides are TGTGCCAGCAGCCACGGGGCAGGGGATGGCTACACCTTC. This sequence encodes CASSHGAGDGYTF.

About this clonotype: A much larger clone is a single base away; this may be a read error. The rearrangement uses TRBV7-2 and TRBJ2-7; 10 nucleotides line up with TRBD2. The length of the CDR3 is 15 residues. CDR1 is SGHTA, CDR2 FQGNSA, per germline. V lost 3 bases and J lost 3; bases outside the gene matches: 5. CDR3 sequence: CASSFRTSGIYEQYF. The CDR3 DNA reads as TGTGCCAGCAGCTTCAGGACTAGCGGTATCTACGAGCAGTACTTC.

Points on this clonotype: One junction end disagrees with the germline gene, perhaps due to a read error. The chain has TRBV7-9 and TRBJ2-7, with 10 nucleotides matching TRBD1. The germline V gene has CDR1 SEHNR and CDR2 FQNEAQ (reference sequence). The CDR3 runs 17 residues. For the CDR3, the DNA is TGTGTCAGCAGCGCCATTCCCCGGGACAGGGGAACAGACGAGCAGTACTTC. This codes for CVSSAIPRDRGTDEQYF.

This clonotype turned up a few times. The chain is built from TRBV6-2 or TRBV6-3 and TRBJ1-5, with a weak D call TRBD1 (6 bases). This CDR3 is 15 amino acids long. Germline assignment: CDR1 MNHEY and CDR2 SVGEGT. The V and J ends lost 4 bases and 1 base respectively, with 11 bases between them. CDR3 loop: CASSLSGTSNQPQHF. CDR3 coding DNA: TGTGCCAGCAGTTTAAGTGGGACAAGCAATCAGCCCCAGCATTTT.

The chain uses TRBV20-1 and TRBJ1-1; D is perhaps TRBD1 (5 bases). This CDR3 has 15 residues. Between the trimmed V and J ends, which lost 0 bases and 2 bases, there was a span of 13 bases. From germline, CDR1 is DFQATT and CDR2 SNEGSKA (reference sequence). In nucleotides, the CDR3 is TGCAGTGCTAGAGAGCCGGGAACAGGAAACACTGAAGCTTTCTTT. Its protein is CSAREPGTGNTEAFF.

V gene TRBV7-9 combines with J gene TRBJ1-1; D ambiguous. The CDR3 has 12 amino acids. CDR1 and CDR2 from the germline V gene are SEHNR and FQNEAQ (reference sequence). Trimming removed 6 bases from V and 10 bases from J, with 15 bases in between. The CDR3 DNA reads TGTGCCAGCAGTTCAATTAGGGAGGCAGCTTTCTTT. Protein product: CASSSIREAAFF. Looking up the rest from reference TRBV7-9 and TRBJ1-1 gives the full variable domain: DTGVSQNPRHKITKRGQNVTFRCDPISEHNRLYWYRQTLGQGPEFLTYFQNEAQLEKSRLLSDRFSAERPKGSFSTLEIQRTEQGDSAMYLCASSSIREAAFFGQGTRLTVV.

This clonotype was detected ten times or more. The V and J genes are TRBV4-3 and TRBJ2-7, with 8 positions matching TRBD1. V gave up 5 bases and J gave up 6 bases; unmatched junction bases: 6. Germline V CDR1 and CDR2: LGHNA, YSLEER. The CDR3 runs to 13 residues. CDR3 residues: CASSAQQGVEQYF. CDR3 sequence (DNA): TGCGCCAGCAGCGCCCAACAGGGGGTCGAGCAGTACTTC.